This is a list of T cell receptor beta chains from one sample in a study of T cell changes during pregnancy in multiple sclerosis. Sequenced by immunoSEQ multiplex PCR; TCRdb stores in-frame clones only, minus some. This table has about 70,000 clones, 90% to 95% appearing once. This specimen was peripheral blood, taken in the third trimester of pregnancy. Every receptor here comes from a female donor with multiple sclerosis, enrolled in a pregnancy study. Each CDR3 is given with its conserved first and last residue. The order of the fields is V gene, clone size, D gene, J gene, CDR3 DNA, CDR3 protein. A D gene is named only where the DNA matches it firmly. Only part of the rows carry a size: once, few, many, or a class if the clone is expanded.

v_call: TRBV28; clone_size: .; d_call: .; j_call: TRBJ2-1; cdr3_nt: TGTGCCAGCAGTTTATACAGGTCCTACAATGAGCAGTTCTTC; cdr3_aa: CASSLYRSYNEQFF
v_call: TRBV19; clone_size: .; d_call: .; j_call: TRBJ2-1; cdr3_nt: TGTGCCAGTAGTATAGGGGGGGGGCCGGTGGATGAGCAGTTCTTC; cdr3_aa: CASSIGGGPVDEQFF
v_call: TRBV5-1; clone_size: .; d_call: TRBD1; j_call: TRBJ1-4; cdr3_nt: TGCGCCAGCAGCTTCGACAGGGGTGGTGAAAAACTGTTTTTT; cdr3_aa: CASSFDRGGEKLFF
v_call: TRBV15; clone_size: .; d_call: TRBD2; j_call: TRBJ2-1; cdr3_nt: TGTGCCACCAGCAACCCCCCTAGCGGGATTTACAATGAGCAGTTCTTC; cdr3_aa: CATSNPPSGIYNEQFF
v_call: TRBV7-6; clone_size: .; d_call: .; j_call: TRBJ2-7; cdr3_nt: TGTGCCAGCAGCGATAGTGAGGGCTACGAGCAGTACTTC; cdr3_aa: CASSDSEGYEQYF
v_call: TRBV10-2; clone_size: once; d_call: .; j_call: TRBJ2-7; cdr3_nt: TGCGCCAGCAGTGAGAACAGCTACGAGCAGTACTTC; cdr3_aa: CASSENSYEQYF
v_call: TRBV7-9; clone_size: .; d_call: TRBD2; j_call: TRBJ2-1; cdr3_nt: TGTGCCAGCAGCTCCTATTACGGACTAGCGGGAGTGAAGCTCAATGAGCAGTTCTTC; cdr3_aa: CASSSYYGLAGVKLNEQFF
v_call: TRBV18; clone_size: .; d_call: .; j_call: TRBJ1-4; cdr3_nt: TGTGCCAGCTCACCGGGAGCAGGGGTGGATGAAAAACTGTTTTTT; cdr3_aa: CASSPGAGVDEKLFF
v_call: TRBV4-3; clone_size: .; d_call: .; j_call: TRBJ2-2; cdr3_nt: TGCGCCAGCAGCCAGACACAGAACACCGGGGAGCTGTTTTTT; cdr3_aa: CASSQTQNTGELFF
v_call: TRBV4-1; clone_size: .; d_call: TRBD1; j_call: TRBJ2-3; cdr3_nt: TGCGCCAGCAGCCCGTGGACAGGGGCGAACACAGATACGCAGTATTTT; cdr3_aa: CASSPWTGANTDTQYF
v_call: TRBV2; clone_size: .; d_call: .; j_call: TRBJ1-1; cdr3_nt: TGTGCCAGCAGTGAACCCAAGGATGGGGAGATGAACACTGAAGCTTTCTTT; cdr3_aa: CASSEPKDGEMNTEAFF
v_call: TRBV30; clone_size: .; d_call: .; j_call: TRBJ2-1; cdr3_nt: TGTGCCTGGAGTGTCAGTGGGAGACTCACCAATGAGCAGTTCTTC; cdr3_aa: CAWSVSGRLTNEQFF
v_call: TRBV7-9; clone_size: once; d_call: .; j_call: TRBJ1-2; cdr3_nt: TGTGCCAGCAGCTTATTACAGGGAACCTCGGATGGCTACACCTTC; cdr3_aa: CASSLLQGTSDGYTF
v_call: TRBV28; clone_size: .; d_call: TRBD1; j_call: TRBJ2-1; cdr3_nt: TGTGCCAGCAGTTTATTGGACAGGGCGGGATCCTACAATGAGCAGTTCTTC; cdr3_aa: CASSLLDRAGSYNEQFF
v_call: TRBV19; clone_size: once; d_call: TRBD2; j_call: TRBJ2-3; cdr3_nt: TGTGCCAGTAGTATACCACTAGCGGGCACAGATACGCAGTATTTT; cdr3_aa: CASSIPLAGTDTQYF
v_call: TRBV30; clone_size: .; d_call: .; j_call: TRBJ1-5; cdr3_nt: TGTGCCTGGAGCCTAGAGAGTCAGCCCCAGCATTTT; cdr3_aa: CAWSLESQPQHF
v_call: TRBV27; clone_size: .; d_call: .; j_call: TRBJ2-7; cdr3_nt: TGTGCCAGCCGTGACTACCTGAGCTCCTACGAGCAGTACTTC; cdr3_aa: CASRDYLSSYEQYF
v_call: TRBV11-2; clone_size: .; d_call: TRBD1; j_call: TRBJ2-1; cdr3_nt: TGTGCCAGCAGCTTACGGACAGGGTACTACAATGAGCAGTTCTTC; cdr3_aa: CASSLRTGYYNEQFF
v_call: TRBV5-1; clone_size: .; d_call: .; j_call: TRBJ2-5; cdr3_nt: TGCGCCAGCAGACGTACCGGGTCCCAAGAAGAGACCCAGTACTTC; cdr3_aa: CASRRTGSQEETQYF
v_call: TRBV11-1; clone_size: .; d_call: TRBD2; j_call: TRBJ2-1; cdr3_nt: TGTGCCAGCAGACCTGGACTAGCGGGAGGCCAGGGGCAGTTCTTC; cdr3_aa: CASRPGLAGGQGQFF
v_call: TRBV7-2; clone_size: .; d_call: .; j_call: TRBJ1-2; cdr3_nt: TGTGCCAGCAGCTTAGGTTCGGGTTCGGGCTACACCTTC; cdr3_aa: CASSLGSGSGYTF
v_call: TRBV29-1; clone_size: .; d_call: TRBD2; j_call: TRBJ2-1; cdr3_nt: TGCAGCGTTGGGCTAGCGGGAGACTCCCTCTACAATGAGCAGTTCTTC; cdr3_aa: CSVGLAGDSLYNEQFF
v_call: TRBV7-2; clone_size: .; d_call: TRBD2; j_call: TRBJ2-3; cdr3_nt: TGTGCCAGCAGCCAAAGGGCGGGAGGTGCAGATACGCAGTATTTT; cdr3_aa: CASSQRAGGADTQYF
v_call: TRBV5-4; clone_size: .; d_call: .; j_call: TRBJ2-2; cdr3_nt: TGTGCCAGCAGCTTGGTAATAAAGGCCAGACTGAACACCGGGGAGCTGTTTTTT; cdr3_aa: CASSLVIKARLNTGELFF
v_call: TRBV19; clone_size: .; d_call: .; j_call: TRBJ2-5; cdr3_nt: TGTGCCAGTCGAATCCACCGGGAGAGGATGTCATACCAAGAGACCCAGTACTTC; cdr3_aa: CASRIHRERMSYQETQYF
v_call: TRBV11-2; clone_size: .; d_call: TRBD2; j_call: TRBJ2-1; cdr3_nt: TGTGCCAGCAGCCCACCCGGGACTAGCGGGAGGATTGAGCAGTTCTTC; cdr3_aa: CASSPPGTSGRIEQFF
v_call: TRBV5-4; clone_size: .; d_call: TRBD1; j_call: TRBJ1-1; cdr3_nt: TGTGCCAGCAGCTTGGAACAGGGGGCTGGGACTGAAGCTTTCTTT; cdr3_aa: CASSLEQGAGTEAFF
v_call: TRBV18; clone_size: .; d_call: TRBD1; j_call: TRBJ1-1; cdr3_nt: TGTGCCAGCTCACCCCCATCGGGACAGGGTCTGAACACTGAAGCTTTCTTT; cdr3_aa: CASSPPSGQGLNTEAFF
v_call: TRBV2; clone_size: .; d_call: TRBD1; j_call: TRBJ2-7; cdr3_nt: TGTGCCAGCGAGGCGACAGGGTTCGACGAGCAGTACTTC; cdr3_aa: CASEATGFDEQYF
v_call: TRBV6-1; clone_size: .; d_call: .; j_call: TRBJ1-1; cdr3_nt: TGTGCCGGGGGCAGGGGATTGGCGAACACTGAAGCTTTCTTT; cdr3_aa: CAGGRGLANTEAFF
v_call: TRBV27; clone_size: .; d_call: TRBD2; j_call: TRBJ2-5; cdr3_nt: TGTGCCAGCAGTGAACTTGGAGCACTAGCGGGACAAGAGACCCAGTACTTC; cdr3_aa: CASSELGALAGQETQYF
v_call: TRBV7-6; clone_size: .; d_call: .; j_call: TRBJ1-5; cdr3_nt: TGTGCCAGCAGCCCCGGCAGGGTCGGCAATCAGCCCCAGCATTTT; cdr3_aa: CASSPGRVGNQPQHF
v_call: TRBV14; clone_size: .; d_call: TRBD1; j_call: TRBJ2-7; cdr3_nt: TGTGCCAGCAGCCAAGGACAGGGGGCGAACTACGAGCAGTACTTC; cdr3_aa: CASSQGQGANYEQYF
v_call: TRBV28; clone_size: .; d_call: TRBD2; j_call: TRBJ2-3; cdr3_nt: TGTGCCAGCAGTCCGTTCTGGCCGACTAGCGGACCCACAGATACGCAGTATTTT; cdr3_aa: CASSPFWPTSGPTDTQYF
v_call: TRBV5-4; clone_size: .; d_call: TRBD1; j_call: TRBJ2-7; cdr3_nt: TGTGCCAGCAGCTTGGCCGCGGACAGGGGGCTGAGCTCCTACGAGCAGTACTTC; cdr3_aa: CASSLAADRGLSSYEQYF
v_call: TRBV9; clone_size: .; d_call: TRBD2; j_call: TRBJ2-1; cdr3_nt: TGTGCCAGCAGCGTAGGGGAGGCCGGGAGGGAGCAGTTCTTC; cdr3_aa: CASSVGEAGREQFF
v_call: TRBV18; clone_size: .; d_call: .; j_call: TRBJ1-1; cdr3_nt: TGTGCCAGCTCACCACAGGTCCGGAGTTTGAACACTGAAGCTTTCTTT; cdr3_aa: CASSPQVRSLNTEAFF
v_call: TRBV27; clone_size: .; d_call: .; j_call: TRBJ1-3; cdr3_nt: TGTGCCAGCAGTTTAGGCCCAGGGGCCTCTGGAAACACCATATATTTT; cdr3_aa: CASSLGPGASGNTIYF
v_call: TRBV19; clone_size: few; d_call: .; j_call: TRBJ1-2; cdr3_nt: TGTGCCAGTATTGGACTGTCCTATGGCTACACCTTC; cdr3_aa: CASIGLSYGYTF